The 19 T cell receptor beta chains in this list originate from one sample, sequenced in a study of OX40 agonist ivuxolimab in advanced cancers. Libraries were prepared by immunoSEQ multiplex PCR; TCRdb keeps only in-frame clonotypes and omits some of them. The sample holds about 45,000 clones; roughly 86% are singletons and the top ten take approximately 13%. This sample comprised CD4+ or CD8+ T cells sorted from blood, obtained in a trial of the OX40 agonist ivuxolimab. These receptors were taken from an adult with an advanced solid tumor such as melanoma, head and neck, liver or kidney cancer.

The chain joins TRBV10-2 to TRBJ2-5; D might be TRBD1 (6 bases). V lost 3 bases and J 5 bases, leaving 19 bases between the germline ends. This CDR3 has 16 amino acids. In germline, CDR1 is WSHSY, CDR2 SAAADI. CDR3 sequence reads: CASSDLLEGVGETQYF. Here the CDR3 DNA reads TGCGCCAGCAGTGACCTACTTGAGGGGGTGGGGGAGACCCAGTACTTC.

The chain combines TRBV28 with TRBJ1-5; 10 bases fit TRBD1. The ends lost 3 bases at V and 5 bases at J; junction bases unmatched: 4. CDR1 and CDR2 from the germline V gene are MDHEN and SYDVKM. The CDR3 covers 15 residues. The CDR3 region has the DNA TGTGCCAGCAGTTTTGGGGGACAGGGGTATCAGCCCCAGCATTTT. Its protein product is CASSFGGQGYQPQHF.

V is TRBV2 and J is TRBJ2-1; D is perhaps TRBD1 (6 bases). Trimming cost V 5 bases and J 0 bases, with 17 bases left between them. The CDR3 contains 17 residues. The germline V gene has CDR1 SNHLY and CDR2 FYNNEI. CDR3 nucleotides: TGTGCCAGCAGTTACTTAGTGGGGGCCCACTCCTACAATGAGCAGTTCTTC. Its protein is CASSYLVGAHSYNEQFF.

This clone came up a few times. The chain couples TRBV27 to TRBJ1-5, with unresolved D. This CDR3 region has 13 residues. Deletions cut 5 bases from V and 5 bases from J, with 10 bases between. Germline lookup yields CDR1 MNHEY and CDR2 SMNVEV (reference sequence). CDR3 sequence (DNA): TGTGCCAGCAGTCCTGACACGGATCAGCCCCAGCATTTT. It specifies CASSPDTDQPQHF.

The chain is built from TRBV7-6 and TRBJ2-1; 7 bases are a match to TRBD1. The CDR3 has 18 residues. With V trimmed by 1 base and J by 5 bases, 14 bases remained unmatched. Germline V gives CDR1 SGHVS, CDR2 FNYEAQ. The CDR3 DNA reads as TGTGCCAGCAGCTTAGGGACCTTACCCGGGACAGCTGACAATGAGCAGTTCTTC. This codes for CASSLGTLPGTADNEQFF.

The chain recombines TRBV7-9 with TRBJ2-7; 8 nucleotides match TRBD1. CDR1 and CDR2 (germline): SEHNR, FQNEAQ (reference sequence). This CDR3 contains 14 residues. V was pared by 6 bases and J by 2 bases, with 6 bases of the junction left unmatched. The CDR3 DNA reads TGTGCCAGCAGAACACAGGGGGATGCCTACGAGCAGTACTTC. Protein product: CASRTQGDAYEQYF.

The rearrangement joins TRBV9 to TRBJ1-2; D might be TRBD1 (5 bases). The germline CDR1 and CDR2 sequences are SGDLS and YYNGEE. CDR3 length: 14 residues. The germline V and J ends were trimmed by 4 bases and 6 bases, with 16 bases remaining between them. CDR3 region: CASSPQGWADGYTF. The CDR3 coding sequence is TGTGCCAGCAGCCCCCAGGGATGGGCCGATGGCTACACCTTC.

This chain links TRBV9 with TRBJ2-7, with D hard to call. This CDR3 is 14 amino acids long. Trimming took off 4 bases at V and 0 bases at J, with 11 bases between the two ends. Germline V CDR1 and CDR2: SGDLS, YYNGEE. CDR3 residues: CASSKGLSSYEQYF. The CDR3 nucleotides are TGTGCCAGCAGCAAGGGCCTGAGCTCCTACGAGCAGTACTTC.

This chain links TRBV11-2 with TRBJ1-2; TRBD1 matches 8 bases. The CDR3 extends over 17 amino acids. From germline, CDR1 is SGHAT and CDR2 FQNNGV. Trimming took 1 base from V and 3 from J; bases not matched to a gene: 10. The CDR3 DNA follows: TGTGCCAGCAGCTTAGCGCCGTCAGGGGGCGCGGACTATGGCTACACCTTC. It specifies CASSLAPSGGADYGYTF.

This rearrangement joins TRBV7-8 to TRBJ2-3, with 10 positions matching TRBD2. CDR1 and CDR2 from the germline V gene are SGHVS and FQNEAQ. Trimming cost V 2 bases and J 3 bases; bases outside gene matches: 5. This CDR3 contains 16 residues. The CDR3 protein is CASSLLRLAGTDTQYF. CDR3 nucleotide sequence: TGTGCCAGCAGCTTACTCCGACTAGCGGGTACAGATACGCAGTATTTT.

The chain uses TRBV5-1 and TRBJ1-2; TRBD1 matches at 7 bases. The CDR3 contains 17 residues. The trim removed 6 bases at V and 14 bases at J, leaving 28 bases unmatched. Germline V lookup: CDR1 SGHRS, CDR2 YFSETQ. The CDR3 DNA sequence: TGCGCCAGCACCCGCCGGCATAAGACAGGGACCCTTGAGGAGTGGACCTTC. It encodes CASTRRHKTGTLEEWTF.

V gene TRBV7-6 combines with J gene TRBJ1-5; the D is unclear. The CDR3 sequence is 15 residues long. Trimming took 1 base from V and 6 from J, leaving 13 bases between them. Germline V lookup: CDR1 SGHVS, CDR2 FNYEAQ. The CDR3 here is CASSLEFGGSQPQHF. CDR3 DNA: TGTGCCAGCAGCTTAGAGTTTGGCGGGAGTCAGCCCCAGCATTTT. The full variable domain, in which reference TRBV7-6 and TRBJ1-5 provide the parts outside the CDR3, is GAGVSQSPRYKVTKRGQDVALRCDPISGHVSLYWYRQALGQGPEFLTYFNYEAQQDKSGLPNDRFSAERPEGSISTLTIQRTEQRDSAMYRCASSLEFGGSQPQHFGDGTRLSIL.

The chain joins TRBV5-8 to TRBJ2-5; D is unclear. CDR3 size: 15 residues. CDR1 is SGHTS and CDR2 is YDEGEE in the germline V gene. Deletions cut 4 bases from V and 0 bases from J, with 13 bases between. This CDR3 is CASSPRVAYQETQYF. Written as DNA, the CDR3 is TGTGCCAGCAGCCCCCGAGTTGCGTACCAAGAGACCCAGTACTTC.

The chain is built from TRBV5-6 and TRBJ2-7; D possibly corresponds to TRBD2 (5 bases). The CDR3 runs to 14 residues. The V end was cut by 1 base, the J end by 0 bases, with 8 bases between. CDR1 SGHDT and CDR2 YYEEEE come from the germline V gene. DNA of the CDR3: TGTGCCAGCAGCTTGCAAGGGAGCTCCTACGAGCAGTACTTC. Protein: CASSLQGSSYEQYF.

This clone has only a few counts. This chain joins TRBV2 and TRBJ1-1; D is uncertain. CDR1 and CDR2 from the germline V gene are SNHLY and FYNNEI. The V end was cut by 3 bases, the J end by 4 bases, with 21 bases between. The CDR3 length is 17 residues. CDR3 DNA: TGTGCCAGCAGTGACCCAGTAACACTAACCCCAGGCACTGAAGCTTTCTTT. This codes for CASSDPVTLTPGTEAFF.

The chain recombines TRBV6-5 with TRBJ1-1, with D unresolved. Germline assignment: CDR1 MNHEY and CDR2 SVGAGI. The CDR3 spans 16 residues. Trimming removed 0 bases at V and 1 base at J, with 12 bases between. CDR3 sequence: CASSYSIEGGNTEAFF. DNA of the CDR3: TGTGCCAGCAGTTACTCGATTGAGGGAGGGAACACTGAAGCTTTCTTT.

V usage is TRBV4-3 and J usage is TRBJ1-1; no clear D gene. CDR3 size: 12 residues. V was pared by 1 base and J by 6 bases, with 6 bases between. CDR1 is LGHNA and CDR2 is YSLEER in the germline V gene. The CDR3 spells CASSQGVAEAFF. The CDR3 DNA is TGCGCCAGCAGCCAAGGGGTCGCTGAAGCTTTCTTT.

CDR3 DNA sequence: TGTGCCAGCCGATCGAACACTGAAGCTTTCTTT. It codes for CASRSNTEAFF. V is TRBV6-5 and J is TRBJ1-1; no reliable D call. The V gene lost 8 bases and the J gene lost 1 base, with 5 bases spanning the gap. The CDR3 contains 11 residues. The germline V gene has CDR1 MNHEY and CDR2 SVGAGI.

The J gene is TRBJ1-6, the V gene TRBV14, with 8 bases lining up with TRBD1. V trimming: 3 bases; J trimming: 8 bases; junction bases outside the gene matches: 6. The CDR3 runs to 15 residues. The V gene's germline CDR1 is SGHDN and CDR2 FVKESK. In DNA, the CDR3 is TGTGCCAGCAGCCACAGGGGGCCTCTTCATTCACCCCTCCACTTT. It codes for CASSHRGPLHSPLHF.